This TCR beta chain comes out of a study of regulatory T cells in long-lasting Graves disease. Study-wide background: Graves' patients diagnosed newly had used antithyroid drugs under 3 months.

Study-wide results and caveats: TRBV28 was favored in persistent disease, as were TRBJ1-2 and TRBJ2-5. Thyroid tissue went unexamined; only peripheral blood was analyzed.

Time point indicated: newly diagnosed GD, antithyroid drugs for less than 3 months. The authors made the TCR library using RNA they extracted from PBMCs. CDR3 length equals 11 residues. After removal of 3 bases from V and 16 bases from J, the junction contained 6 bases not matched to a gene. CDR3-region Arm-PCR and iRepertoire HTBI primers produced the TCR beta libraries. In TCRdb, the multiplex PCR reads were re-called with MiXCR into one record per CDR3 protein. The data hold approximately 400,000 distinct CDR3 sequences, with 12% observed a single time. This clonotype has ten or more counts. What it binds is unknown. These data were also filed under a second study, of T cells in Graves' hyperthyroidism and ophthalmopathy. That source adds: With the HTBI primer set, the TCR CDR3 went through a first round of RT-PCR.

The receptor's source is a woman aged 18-35 years with Graves disease. This sample comprised peripheral blood mononuclear cells (PBMCs), obtained at new diagnosis, from a patient treated with antithyroid drugs. V and J are TRBV12-3 or TRBV12-4 and TRBJ2-1; 7 bases line up with TRBD1. In DNA, the CDR3 is TGTGCCAGCAGTTTCCGGGACAGAGCCTTCTTC. Its translation is CASSFRDRAFF.